These 26 T cell receptor beta chains were sequenced from one sample in a study of CD8 T cells in ankylosing spondylitis. One entry per CDR3 protein results from TCRdb running MiXCR on the 5' RACE reads. In the table there are 250,000 to 300,000 distinct CDR3 sequences, around 18% of which are singletons. Material for sequencing was blood, either unsorted or a sorted T cell fraction (not recorded which). Source of these receptors: a male donor with ankylosing spondylitis or in good health (not recorded which).

This clonotype was seen repeatedly, ten times or more. The CDR3 DNA is TGTGCCACCACAAGTGACAGTGCTTTCAACACTGAAGCTTTCTTT. Its protein is CATTSDSAFNTEAFF. The chain is built from TRBV15 and TRBJ1-1; D may be TRBD1 (5 bases). Germline values: CDR1 LNHNV, CDR2 YYDKDF (reference sequence). The CDR3 covers 15 residues. Trimming took off 7 bases at V and 2 bases at J, with 17 bases between the two ends.

Only a few counts were recorded for this clonotype. V and J are TRBV20-1 and TRBJ1-4, with a weak D call TRBD1 (5 bases). Germline V gene lookup returns CDR1 DFQATT and CDR2 SNEGSKA (reference sequence). With 6 bases removed from V and 7 bases from J, the gap between germline ends came to 15 bases. CDR3 length: 13 residues. CDR3 in amino acids: CSALSGLSEKLFF. CDR3 bases: TGCAGTGCCTTATCGGGACTCAGTGAAAAACTGTTTTTT.

This clonotype was counted at least ten times. The gene calls are TRBV6-1 and TRBJ1-2; perhaps TRBD1 as D (6 bases). Trimming removed 5 bases from V and 5 bases from J, with 15 bases in between. CDR3 length equals 14 residues. CDR1 is MNHNS and CDR2 is SASEGT in the germline V gene. CDR3 nucleotide sequence: TGTGCCAGCAGTCCCCCGAGGGGGGCTTATGGCTACACCTTC. Translating it yields CASSPPRGAYGYTF.

The V gene is TRBV10-3, the J gene TRBJ1-4; D is uncertain. Trimming shortened V by 0 bases and J by 5 bases, and 10 bases separated the two germline ends. CDR1 and CDR2 (germline): ENHRY, SYGVKD. This CDR3 is 15 amino acids long. The CDR3 DNA reads TGTGCCATCAGTGAGTCCGGACGTCAAAATGAAAAACTGTTTTTT. Translation gives CAISESGRQNEKLFF.

V and J are TRBV5-1 and TRBJ1-4; no definite D call. Trimming left V 0 bases short and J 3 bases short, with 6 bases between. The CDR3 is 14 residues long. Looked up from germline, CDR1 is SGHRS and CDR2 is YFSETQ. CDR3 sequence: CASSLVAANEKLFF. The CDR3 DNA is TGCGCCAGCAGCTTGGTGGCAGCTAATGAAAAACTGTTTTTT.

The chain joins TRBV12-3 or TRBV12-4 to TRBJ1-2; TRBD1 agrees at 9 bases. This CDR3 spans 14 amino acids. V gave up 5 bases and J gave up 7 bases; unmatched junction bases: 8. CDR3 nucleotide sequence: TGTGCCAGCAGTCCCGAGGGGGACAGGGCTGGCTACACCTTC. Translated: CASSPEGDRAGYTF.

The rearrangement links TRBV6-5 to TRBJ1-6; maybe TRBD1 (6 bases). The CDR3 covers 15 residues. The germline V and J ends were trimmed by 4 bases and 7 bases, with 14 bases remaining between them. Germline values: CDR1 MNHEY, CDR2 SVGAGI. In nucleotides, the CDR3 is TGTGCCAGCAGTTCTCCAGGGGTGGGGAATTCACCCCTCCACTTT. Protein sequence: CASSSPGVGNSPLHF.

This clonotype was found a few times. This chain joins TRBV15 and TRBJ1-6; no clear D gene. V lost 0 bases and J lost 9, with 12 bases in between. CDR1 is LNHNV and CDR2 is YYDKDF in the germline V gene (reference sequence). The CDR3 is 15 residues long. This CDR3 reads CATSREGGSGSPLHF. CDR3 DNA: TGTGCCACCAGCAGAGAGGGCGGGTCGGGTTCACCCCTCCACTTT.

This clonotype was counted between two and nine times. The rearrangement joins TRBV20-1 to TRBJ2-1, with 7 bases lining up with TRBD2. CDR3 length: 13 amino acids. Germline V gene lookup returns CDR1 DFQATT and CDR2 SNEGSKA (reference sequence). Trimming removed 6 bases from V and 9 bases from J; junction bases left unmatched: 11. CDR3 sequence: CSAPGLRQGEQFF. In DNA, the CDR3 is TGCAGTGCGCCGGGACTAAGACAAGGTGAGCAGTTCTTC.

This chain connects TRBV20-1 to TRBJ2-5; no clear D. The CDR3 totals 13 residues. Germline V gene data show CDR1 as DFQATT and CDR2 as SNEGSKA (reference sequence). The V and J ends lost 2 bases and 4 bases respectively, with 11 bases between them. This CDR3 reads CSARLVAPETQYF. The CDR3 DNA sequence: TGCAGTGCTAGATTGGTAGCCCCAGAGACCCAGTACTTC.

This chain uses TRBV5-1 with TRBJ2-3; possibly TRBD2 for D (7 bases). CDR3 length: 15 amino acids. With 3 bases removed from V and 0 bases from J, the gap between germline ends came to 11 bases. The germline V gene has CDR1 SGHRS and CDR2 YFSETQ. CDR3 amino acids: CASSSRGASTDTQYF. The CDR3 region has the DNA TGCGCCAGCAGCTCACGGGGGGCTAGCACAGATACGCAGTATTTT.

The chain carries TRBV6-1 and TRBJ2-5, with D perhaps matching TRBD1 or TRBD2 (5 bases each). The ends were cut back, 5 bases at V and 1 base at J, with 11 bases in the middle. Germline V CDR1 and CDR2: MNHNS, SASEGT. This CDR3 comprises 14 residues. The CDR3 loop is CASSKPGAQETQYF. The CDR3 nucleotides are TGTGCCAGCAGTAAACCCGGGGCCCAAGAGACCCAGTACTTC.

This chain joins TRBV25-1 and TRBJ2-3; D remains unclear. V was trimmed by 5 bases and J by 0 bases, leaving 12 bases between them. The length of the CDR3 is 15 residues. CDR1 and CDR2 (germline): MGHDK, SYGVNS. The CDR3 loop reads CASSFDRFSTDTQYF. The CDR3 DNA sequence: TGTGCCAGCAGTTTCGACCGGTTCAGCACAGATACGCAGTATTTT.

CDR3 DNA sequence: TGTGCCAGCAGAAGGACAGGGAGTAAGAGCTACGAGCAGTACGTC. Protein sequence: CASRRTGSKSYEQYV. The chain links TRBV28 to TRBJ2-7; the match to TRBD1 covers 8 bases. CDR3 length equals 15 residues. Germline CDR1 MDHEN, CDR2 SYDVKM. The V segment lost 6 bases and the J segment 3 bases; nucleotides outside the gene matches: 10.

This clonotype was counted once. The chain combines TRBV10-3 with TRBJ2-1; D not resolved. V lost 0 bases and J lost 5, with 5 bases in between. The CDR3 spans 13 residues. Germline lookup yields CDR1 ENHRY and CDR2 SYGVKD. The CDR3 nucleotides read TGTGCCATCAGTGAGTCAGAAGACAATGAGCAGTTCTTC. This translates into CAISESEDNEQFF.

The DNA of the CDR3 is TGTGCCAGCAGCTTAGATGGGACAGGCTACGAGCAGTACGTC. Translated, it gives CASSLDGTGYEQYV. The chain couples TRBV11-2 to TRBJ2-7; 8 bases are a match to TRBD1. V was pared by 0 bases and J by 3 bases, with 1 base of the junction left unmatched. Germline V CDR1 and CDR2: SGHAT, FQNNGV. The CDR3 spans 14 residues.

The chain joins TRBV6-5 to TRBJ1-5; D is unclear. V lost 0 bases to trimming and J lost 1 base, with 13 bases between them. Germline-derived CDR1 and CDR2 are MNHEY and SVGAGI. This CDR3 is built from 17 residues. CDR3 sequence: CASSYSSPGGSNQPQHF. CDR3 DNA sequence: TGTGCCAGCAGTTACTCTTCCCCAGGAGGGAGCAATCAGCCCCAGCATTTT.

CDR3 loop: CASSPPDRGAYGYTF. CDR3 bases: TGTGCCAGCTCACCACCGGACAGGGGGGCCTATGGCTACACCTTC. The chain joins TRBV18 to TRBJ1-2, with 10 bases identical to TRBD1. The CDR3 loop spans 15 amino acids. The trim removed 0 bases at V and 4 bases at J, leaving 2 bases unmatched. CDR1 is KGHSH and CDR2 is LQKENI in the germline V gene.

The rearrangement uses TRBV6-5 and TRBJ1-2, with 7 bases matching TRBD1. Trimming removed 4 bases from V and 2 bases from J; junction bases left unmatched: 4. This CDR3 spans 14 amino acids. Germline CDR1 MNHEY, CDR2 SVGAGI. The CDR3 region is CASSSQGYNYGYTF. The CDR3 DNA reads as TGTGCCAGCAGTTCACAGGGGTACAACTATGGCTACACCTTC.

This chain uses TRBV24-1 with TRBJ1-2; TRBD1 might be the D (5 bases). Trimming shortened V by 4 bases and J by 2 bases, and 10 bases separated the two germline ends. The CDR3 is made up of 14 amino acids. Per the germline V gene, CDR1 is KGHDR and CDR2 is SFDVKD. The DNA for the CDR3 is TGTGCCACCAGTGACCACCGGGGCAACTATGGCTACACCTTC. As protein: CATSDHRGNYGYTF.

The chain uses TRBV5-1 and TRBJ2-7; the D gene is possibly TRBD2 (7 bases). CDR1 is SGHRS and CDR2 is YFSETQ in the germline V gene. V gave up 9 bases and J gave up 0 bases, with 19 bases separating them. This CDR3 comprises 15 residues. The CDR3 DNA reads TGCGCCATACCTGAGGGGGGGGGCAGCTCCTACGAGCAGTACGTC. Protein: CAIPEGGGSSYEQYV.

The chain combines TRBV19 with TRBJ1-1; D is possibly TRBD1 (5 bases). V gave up 4 bases and J gave up 4 bases, with 16 bases separating them. The CDR3 length is 15 residues. Germline lookup yields CDR1 LNHDA and CDR2 SQIVND (reference sequence). CDR3 sequence (DNA): TGTGCCAGTAGTAGCGATCCGGGGGTTGTCACTGAAGCTTTCTTT. Amino acid sequence: CASSSDPGVVTEAFF.

This clonotype showed up just a few times. The rearrangement joins TRBV6-1 to TRBJ1-5; no reliable D call. CDR1 and CDR2 from the germline V gene are MNHNS and SASEGT. The CDR3 has 15 residues. Deletions cut 6 bases from V and 7 bases from J, with 19 bases between. The DNA for the CDR3 is TGTGCCAGCAGAACCATTAGGGTTGGAAGACAGCCCCAGCATTTT. It specifies CASRTIRVGRQPQHF.

This clonotype has a handful of counts. The chain combines TRBV20-1 with TRBJ2-1, with TRBD2 matching 7 bases. The trim removed 5 bases at V and 9 bases at J, leaving 10 bases unmatched. This CDR3 comprises 13 residues. From germline, CDR1 is DFQATT and CDR2 SNEGSKA (reference sequence). In DNA form, the CDR3 reads TGCAGTGCTTCGGGACTAAGACTTGGTGAGCAGTTCTTC. Its translation: CSASGLRLGEQFF.

This clonotype was detected only a few times. V and J are TRBV5-1 and TRBJ1-1; unclear D gene. V dropped 4 bases and J dropped 5 bases, with 12 bases sitting between them. The CDR3 is 13 amino acids. Germline CDR1 reads SGHRS; CDR2 reads YFSETQ. The CDR3: CASSPDQRTEAFF. The CDR3, as DNA: TGCGCCAGCAGCCCTGACCAGCGGACTGAAGCTTTCTTT.

This chain connects TRBV11-2 to TRBJ1-4; D gene unclear. The CDR3 loop spans 18 amino acids. V lost 2 bases to trimming and J lost 0 bases, with 16 bases between them. CDR1 SGHAT and CDR2 FQNNGV come from the germline V gene. CDR3 in amino acids: CASSLKSQMIATNEKLFF. DNA for the CDR3: TGTGCCAGCAGCTTAAAATCTCAGATGATTGCAACTAATGAAAAACTGTTTTTT. The entire variable domain, with the rest obtained from reference TRBV11-2 and TRBJ1-4, is as follows: EAGVAQSPRYKIIEKRQSVAFWCNPISGHATLYWYQQILGQGPKLLIQFQNNGVVDDSQLPKDRFSAERLKGVDSTLKIQPAKLEDSAVYLCASSLKSQMIATNEKLFFGSGTQLSVL.